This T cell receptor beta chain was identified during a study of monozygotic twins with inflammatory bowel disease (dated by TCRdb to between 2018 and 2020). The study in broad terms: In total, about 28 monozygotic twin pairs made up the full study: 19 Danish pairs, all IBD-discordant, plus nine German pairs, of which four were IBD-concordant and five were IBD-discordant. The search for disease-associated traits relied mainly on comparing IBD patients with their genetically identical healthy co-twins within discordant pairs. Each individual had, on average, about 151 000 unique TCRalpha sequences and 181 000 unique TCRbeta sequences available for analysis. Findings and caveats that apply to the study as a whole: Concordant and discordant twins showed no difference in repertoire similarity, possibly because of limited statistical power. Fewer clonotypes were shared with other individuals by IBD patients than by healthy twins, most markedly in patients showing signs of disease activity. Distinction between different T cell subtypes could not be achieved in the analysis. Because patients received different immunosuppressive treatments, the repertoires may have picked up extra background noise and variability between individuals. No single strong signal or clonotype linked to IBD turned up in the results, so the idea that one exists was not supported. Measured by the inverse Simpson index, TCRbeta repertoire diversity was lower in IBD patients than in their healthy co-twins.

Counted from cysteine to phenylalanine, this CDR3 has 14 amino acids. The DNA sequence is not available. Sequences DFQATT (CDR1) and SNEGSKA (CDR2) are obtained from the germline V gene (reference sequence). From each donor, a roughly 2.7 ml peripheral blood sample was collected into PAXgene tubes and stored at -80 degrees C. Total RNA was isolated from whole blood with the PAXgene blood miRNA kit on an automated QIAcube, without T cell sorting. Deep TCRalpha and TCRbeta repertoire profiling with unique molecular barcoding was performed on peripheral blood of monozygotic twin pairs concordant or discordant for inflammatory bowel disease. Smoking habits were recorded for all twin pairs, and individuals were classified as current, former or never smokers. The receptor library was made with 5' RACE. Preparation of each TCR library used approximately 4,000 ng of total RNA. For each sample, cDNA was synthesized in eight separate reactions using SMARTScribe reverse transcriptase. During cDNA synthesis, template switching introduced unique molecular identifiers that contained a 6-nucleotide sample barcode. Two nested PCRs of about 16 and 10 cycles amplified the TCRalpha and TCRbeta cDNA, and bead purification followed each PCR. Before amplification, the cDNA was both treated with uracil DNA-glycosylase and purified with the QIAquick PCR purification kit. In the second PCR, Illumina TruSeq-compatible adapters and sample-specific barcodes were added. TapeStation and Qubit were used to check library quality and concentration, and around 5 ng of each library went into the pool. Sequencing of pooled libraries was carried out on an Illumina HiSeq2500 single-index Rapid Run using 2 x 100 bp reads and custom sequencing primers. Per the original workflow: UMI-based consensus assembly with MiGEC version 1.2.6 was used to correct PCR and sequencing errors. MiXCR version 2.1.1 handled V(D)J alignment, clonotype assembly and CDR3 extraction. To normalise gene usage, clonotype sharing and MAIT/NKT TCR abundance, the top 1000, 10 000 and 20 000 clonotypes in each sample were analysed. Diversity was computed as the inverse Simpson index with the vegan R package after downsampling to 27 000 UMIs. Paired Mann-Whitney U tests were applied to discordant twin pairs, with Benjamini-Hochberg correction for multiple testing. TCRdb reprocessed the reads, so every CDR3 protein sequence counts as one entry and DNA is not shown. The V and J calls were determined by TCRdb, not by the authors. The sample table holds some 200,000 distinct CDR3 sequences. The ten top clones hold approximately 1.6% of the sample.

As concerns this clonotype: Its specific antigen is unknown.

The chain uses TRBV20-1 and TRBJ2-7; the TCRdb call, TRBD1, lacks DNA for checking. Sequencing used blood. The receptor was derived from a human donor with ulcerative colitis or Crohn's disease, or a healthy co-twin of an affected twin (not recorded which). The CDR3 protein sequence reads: CSASRGSGSYEQYF.